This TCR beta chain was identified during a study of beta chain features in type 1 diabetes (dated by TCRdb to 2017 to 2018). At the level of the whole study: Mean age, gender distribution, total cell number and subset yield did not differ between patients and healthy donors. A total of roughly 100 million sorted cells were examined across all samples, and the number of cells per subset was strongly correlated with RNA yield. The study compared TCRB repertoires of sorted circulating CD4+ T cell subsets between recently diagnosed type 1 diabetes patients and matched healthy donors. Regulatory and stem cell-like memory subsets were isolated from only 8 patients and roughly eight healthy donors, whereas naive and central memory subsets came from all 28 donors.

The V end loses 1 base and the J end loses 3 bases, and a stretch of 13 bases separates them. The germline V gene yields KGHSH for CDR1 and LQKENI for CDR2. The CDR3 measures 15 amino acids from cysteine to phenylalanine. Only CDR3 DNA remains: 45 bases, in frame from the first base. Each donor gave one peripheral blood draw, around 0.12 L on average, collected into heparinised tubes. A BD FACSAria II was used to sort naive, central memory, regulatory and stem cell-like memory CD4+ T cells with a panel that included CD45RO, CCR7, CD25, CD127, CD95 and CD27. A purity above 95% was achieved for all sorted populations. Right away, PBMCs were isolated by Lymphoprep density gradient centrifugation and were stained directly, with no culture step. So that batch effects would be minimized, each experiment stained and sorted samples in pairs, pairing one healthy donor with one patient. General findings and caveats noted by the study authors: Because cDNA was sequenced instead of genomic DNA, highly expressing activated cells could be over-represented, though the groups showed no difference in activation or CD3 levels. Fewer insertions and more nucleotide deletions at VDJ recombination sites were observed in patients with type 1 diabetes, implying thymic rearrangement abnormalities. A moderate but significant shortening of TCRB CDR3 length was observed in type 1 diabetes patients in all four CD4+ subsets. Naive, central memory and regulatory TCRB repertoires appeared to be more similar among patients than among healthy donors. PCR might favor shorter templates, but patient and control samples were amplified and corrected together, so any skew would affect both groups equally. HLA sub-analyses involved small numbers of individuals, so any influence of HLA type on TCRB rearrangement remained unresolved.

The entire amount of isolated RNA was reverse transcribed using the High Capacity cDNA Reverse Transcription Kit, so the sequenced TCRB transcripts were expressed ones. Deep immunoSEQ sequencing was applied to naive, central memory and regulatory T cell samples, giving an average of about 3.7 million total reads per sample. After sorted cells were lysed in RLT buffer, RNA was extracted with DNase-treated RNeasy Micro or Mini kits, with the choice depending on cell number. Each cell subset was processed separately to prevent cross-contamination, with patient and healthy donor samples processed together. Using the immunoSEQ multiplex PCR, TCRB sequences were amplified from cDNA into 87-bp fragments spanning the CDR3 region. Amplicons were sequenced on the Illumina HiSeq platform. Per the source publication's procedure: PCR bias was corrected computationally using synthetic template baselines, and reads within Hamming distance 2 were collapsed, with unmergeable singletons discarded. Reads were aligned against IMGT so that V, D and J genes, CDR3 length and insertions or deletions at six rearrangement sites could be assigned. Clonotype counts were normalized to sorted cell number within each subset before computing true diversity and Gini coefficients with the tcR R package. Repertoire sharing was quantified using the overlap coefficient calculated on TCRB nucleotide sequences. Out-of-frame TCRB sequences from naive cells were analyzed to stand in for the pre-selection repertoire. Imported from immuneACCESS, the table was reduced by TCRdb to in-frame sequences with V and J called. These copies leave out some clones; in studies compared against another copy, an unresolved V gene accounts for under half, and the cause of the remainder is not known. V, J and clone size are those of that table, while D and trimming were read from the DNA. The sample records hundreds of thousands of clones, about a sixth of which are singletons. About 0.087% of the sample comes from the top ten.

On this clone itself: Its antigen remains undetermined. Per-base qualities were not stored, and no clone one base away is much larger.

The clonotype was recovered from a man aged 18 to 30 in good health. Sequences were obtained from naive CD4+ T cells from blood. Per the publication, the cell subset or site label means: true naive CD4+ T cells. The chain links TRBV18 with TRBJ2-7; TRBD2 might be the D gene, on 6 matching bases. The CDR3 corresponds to CASSPRGMGGYEQYF. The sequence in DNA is TGTGCCAGCTCACCACGAGGGATGGGGGGCTACGAGCAGTACTTC. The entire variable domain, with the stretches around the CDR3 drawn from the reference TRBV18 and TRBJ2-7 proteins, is NAGVMQNPRHLVRRRGQEARLRCSPMKGHSHVYWYRQLPEEGLKFMVYLQKENIIDESGMPKERFSAEFPKEGPSILRIQQVVRGDSAAYFCASSPRGMGGYEQYFGPGTRLTVT.